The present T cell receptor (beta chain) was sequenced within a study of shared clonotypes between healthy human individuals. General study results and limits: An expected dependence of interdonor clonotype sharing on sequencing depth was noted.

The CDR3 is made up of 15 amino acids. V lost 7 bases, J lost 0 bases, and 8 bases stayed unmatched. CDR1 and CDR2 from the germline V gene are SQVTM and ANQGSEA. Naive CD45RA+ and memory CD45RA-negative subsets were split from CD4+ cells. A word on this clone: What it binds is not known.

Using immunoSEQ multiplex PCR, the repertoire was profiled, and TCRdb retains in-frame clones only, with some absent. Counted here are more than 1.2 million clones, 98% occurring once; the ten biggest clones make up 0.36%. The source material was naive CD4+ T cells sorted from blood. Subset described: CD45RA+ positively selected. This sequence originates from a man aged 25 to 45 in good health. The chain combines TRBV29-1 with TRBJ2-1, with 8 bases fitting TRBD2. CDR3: CSAGSSGNSYNEQFF. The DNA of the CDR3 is TGCAGCGCTGGAAGTAGCGGGAACTCCTACAATGAGCAGTTCTTC.